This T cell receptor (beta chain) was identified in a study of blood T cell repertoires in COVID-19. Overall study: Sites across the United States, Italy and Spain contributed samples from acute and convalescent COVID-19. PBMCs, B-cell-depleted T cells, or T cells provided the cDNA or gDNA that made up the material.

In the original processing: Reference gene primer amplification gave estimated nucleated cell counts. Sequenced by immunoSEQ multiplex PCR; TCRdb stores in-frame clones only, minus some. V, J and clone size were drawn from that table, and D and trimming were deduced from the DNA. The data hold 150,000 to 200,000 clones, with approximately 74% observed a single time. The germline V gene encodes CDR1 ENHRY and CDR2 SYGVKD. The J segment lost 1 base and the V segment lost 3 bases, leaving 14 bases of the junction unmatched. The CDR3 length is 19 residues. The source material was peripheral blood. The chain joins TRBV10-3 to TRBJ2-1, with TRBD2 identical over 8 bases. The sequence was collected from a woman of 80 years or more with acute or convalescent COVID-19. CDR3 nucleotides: TGTGCCATCAGTGAACGGAGCGGGAGATCAGGAAATTCCTACAATGAGCAGTTCTTC. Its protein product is CAISERSGRSGNSYNEQFF.